This passage covers 9 T cell receptor beta chains from one sample sequenced in a study of early T cells in non-severe SARS-CoV-2 infection. TCRdb fed the 5' RACE reads into MiXCR, producing one record per CDR3 protein. This table has about 36,000 distinct CDR3 sequences, approximately 10% appearing once. Sample: whole blood. All receptors come from an adult who was a healthcare worker with PCR-confirmed SARS-CoV-2 infection or an uninfected control (not recorded which).

This clonotype occurred many times. The rearrangement uses TRBV14 and TRBJ1-2; 9 bases align to TRBD1. This CDR3 is built from 16 residues. CDR1 is SGHDN, CDR2 FVKESK, per germline. Trimming removed 4 bases from V and 7 bases from J; junction bases left unmatched: 13. This CDR3 is CASSPLTGQGSFGYTF. Here the CDR3 DNA reads TGTGCCAGCAGCCCTCTGACGGGACAGGGAAGTTTTGGCTACACCTTC.

In its sample, this clonotype was seen many times. This rearrangement joins TRBV29-1 to TRBJ1-1; no clear D. CDR1 is SQVTM, CDR2 ANQGSEA, per germline. CDR3 length: 10 residues. Trimming shortened V by 4 bases and J by 10 bases, and 10 bases separated the two germline ends. CDR3 coding DNA: TGCAGCGTTGTGAGTCCCCCAGCTTTCTTT. Amino acid sequence: CSVVSPPAFF.

This clonotype was found many times. This rearrangement joins TRBV6-6 to TRBJ2-7; 9 nucleotides align to TRBD1. V lost 6 bases to trimming and J lost 2 bases; unmatched junction nucleotides: 8. The germline V gene encodes CDR1 MNHNY and CDR2 SVGAGI (reference sequence). CDR3 length: 15 residues. The CDR3 is CASRAGQGNPYEQYF. In nucleotides, the CDR3 is TGTGCCAGCAGAGCAGGACAGGGGAACCCCTACGAGCAGTACTTC.

This clonotype has ten or more counts. The rearrangement joins TRBV4-3 to TRBJ2-7, with 12 bases that match TRBD2. Germline CDR1 is LGHNA and CDR2 is YSLEER. The CDR3 has 16 amino acids. V lost 0 bases and J lost 4; bases outside the gene matches: 4. This chain's CDR3 is CASSQDATSGGYEQYF. DNA of the CDR3: TGCGCCAGCAGCCAAGATGCGACTAGCGGGGGATACGAGCAGTACTTC.

This clonotype appeared many times. The V and J genes are TRBV7-2 and TRBJ2-4, with 7 positions matching TRBD1. The CDR3 is 16 amino acids. The ends lost 1 base at V and 1 base at J; junction bases unmatched: 4. Germline CDR1 is SGHTA and CDR2 is FQGNSA. The CDR3 DNA sequence: TGTGCCAGCAGCTTAGATCAGGGGGTGGCCAAAAACATTCAGTACTTC. It yields the protein CASSLDQGVAKNIQYF.

The chain joins TRBV20-1 to TRBJ2-5, with D perhaps given as TRBD1 or TRBD2 (5 bases each). V lost 5 bases, J lost 1 base, and 17 bases lay in between. This CDR3 comprises 15 residues. From germline, CDR1 is DFQATT and CDR2 SNEGSKA (reference sequence). The CDR3 sequence is CSASETYGAQETQYF. CDR3 nucleotides: TGCAGTGCTTCTGAGACTTACGGGGCCCAAGAGACCCAGTACTTC.

The chain has TRBV18 and TRBJ2-1; TRBD2 is a possible D gene (6 bases). Germline lookup yields CDR1 KGHSH and CDR2 LQKENI. The CDR3 has 15 residues. Trimming took 6 bases from V and 6 from J, leaving 18 bases between them. CDR3 DNA: TGTGCCAGCTCCCCTCGGGTGGCGGAGGGCAATGAGCAGTTCTTC. Translating it yields CASSPRVAEGNEQFF.

This clonotype was seen at least ten times. This chain connects TRBV10-2 to TRBJ2-7, with D possibly TRBD1 on 5 matching bases. Per germline, CDR1 WSHSY and CDR2 SAAADI. V was trimmed by 3 bases and J by 5 bases, leaving 23 bases between them. The CDR3 extends over 17 amino acids. CDR3 in amino acids: CASSDPQGKGYRDEQYF. The CDR3 DNA reads TGCGCCAGCAGTGACCCGCAAGGAAAGGGGTATAGGGACGAGCAGTACTTC.

The chain links TRBV7-2 to TRBJ1-1; the D is unclear. The CDR3 extends over 13 amino acids. Germline V lookup: CDR1 SGHTA, CDR2 FQGNSA. With 3 bases removed from V and 0 bases from J, the gap between germline ends came to 5 bases. The CDR3 DNA sequence: TGTGCCAGCAGCTTGAGCGTGAACACTGAAGCTTTCTTT. This sequence encodes CASSLSVNTEAFF.